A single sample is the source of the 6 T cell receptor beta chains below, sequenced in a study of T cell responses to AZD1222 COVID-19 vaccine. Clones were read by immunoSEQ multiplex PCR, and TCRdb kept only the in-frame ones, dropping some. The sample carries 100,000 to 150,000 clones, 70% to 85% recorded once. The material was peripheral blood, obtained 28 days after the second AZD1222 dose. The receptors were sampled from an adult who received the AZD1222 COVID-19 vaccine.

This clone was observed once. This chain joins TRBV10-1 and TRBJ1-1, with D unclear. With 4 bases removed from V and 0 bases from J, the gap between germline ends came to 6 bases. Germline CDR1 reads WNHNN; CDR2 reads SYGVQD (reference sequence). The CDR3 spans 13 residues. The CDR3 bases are TGCGCCAGCAGTGCACAGTTGAACACTGAAGCTTTCTTT. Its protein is CASSAQLNTEAFF.

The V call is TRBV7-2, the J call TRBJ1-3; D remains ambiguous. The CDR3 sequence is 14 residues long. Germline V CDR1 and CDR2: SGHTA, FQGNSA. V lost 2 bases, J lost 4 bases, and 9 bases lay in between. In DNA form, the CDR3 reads TGTGCCAGCAGCTTATGGTTAACAGGAAACACCATATATTTT. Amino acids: CASSLWLTGNTIYF.

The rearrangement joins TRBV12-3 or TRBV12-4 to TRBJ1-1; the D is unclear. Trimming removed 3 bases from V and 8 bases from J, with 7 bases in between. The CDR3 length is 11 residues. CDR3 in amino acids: CASSFTVEAFF. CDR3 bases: TGTGCCAGCAGTTTCACAGTAGAAGCTTTCTTT.

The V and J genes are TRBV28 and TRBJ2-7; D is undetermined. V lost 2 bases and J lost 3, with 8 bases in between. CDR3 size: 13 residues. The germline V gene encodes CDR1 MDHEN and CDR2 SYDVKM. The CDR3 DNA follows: TGTGCCAGCAGTTTACAATCGGTCTACGAGCAGTACTTC. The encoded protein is CASSLQSVYEQYF.

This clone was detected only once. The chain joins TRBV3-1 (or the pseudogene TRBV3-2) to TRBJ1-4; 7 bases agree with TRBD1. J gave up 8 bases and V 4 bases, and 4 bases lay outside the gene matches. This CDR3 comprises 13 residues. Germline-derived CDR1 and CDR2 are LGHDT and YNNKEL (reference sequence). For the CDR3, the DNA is TGTGCCAGCAGCCCTACAGGGGAGGAAAAACTGTTTTTT. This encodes CASSPTGEEKLFF.

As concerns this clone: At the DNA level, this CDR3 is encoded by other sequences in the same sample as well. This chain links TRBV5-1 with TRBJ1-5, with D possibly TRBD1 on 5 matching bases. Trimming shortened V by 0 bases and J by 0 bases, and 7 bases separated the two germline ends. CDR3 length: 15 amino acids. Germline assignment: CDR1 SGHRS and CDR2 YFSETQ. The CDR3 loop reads CASSLDGGSNQPQHF. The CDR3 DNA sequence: TGCGCCAGCAGCTTGGATGGGGGTAGCAATCAGCCCCAGCATTTT.